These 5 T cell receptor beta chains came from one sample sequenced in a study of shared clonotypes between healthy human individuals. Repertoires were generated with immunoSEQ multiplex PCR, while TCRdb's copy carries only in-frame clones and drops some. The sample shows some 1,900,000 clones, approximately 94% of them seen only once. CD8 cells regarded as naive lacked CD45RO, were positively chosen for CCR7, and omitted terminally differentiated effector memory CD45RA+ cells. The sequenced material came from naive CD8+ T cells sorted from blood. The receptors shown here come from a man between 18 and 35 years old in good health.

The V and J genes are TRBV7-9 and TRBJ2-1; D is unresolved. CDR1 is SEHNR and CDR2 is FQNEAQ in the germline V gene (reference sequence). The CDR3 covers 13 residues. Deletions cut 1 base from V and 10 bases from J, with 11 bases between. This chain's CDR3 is CASSLGRAREQFF. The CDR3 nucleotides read TGTGCCAGCAGCTTAGGGCGAGCCAGGGAGCAGTTCTTC.

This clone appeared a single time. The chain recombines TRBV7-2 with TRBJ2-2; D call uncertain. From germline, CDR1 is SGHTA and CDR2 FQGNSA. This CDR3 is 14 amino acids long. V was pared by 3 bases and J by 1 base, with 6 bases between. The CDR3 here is CASSFLGNTGELFF. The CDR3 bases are TGTGCCAGCAGCTTTTTGGGGAACACCGGGGAGCTGTTTTTT. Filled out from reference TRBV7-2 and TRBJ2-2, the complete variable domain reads GAGVSQSPSNKVTEKGKDVELRCDPISGHTALYWYRQSLGQGLEFLIYFQGNSAPDKSGLPSDRFSAERTGGSVSTLTIQRTQQEDSAVYLCASSFLGNTGELFFGEGSRLTVL.

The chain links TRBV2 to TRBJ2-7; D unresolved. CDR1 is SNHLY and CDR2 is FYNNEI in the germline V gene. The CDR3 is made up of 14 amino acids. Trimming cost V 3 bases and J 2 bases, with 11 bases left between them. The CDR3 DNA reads TGTGCCAGCAGTGATAATGGCGCAGCCTACGAGCAGTACTTC. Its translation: CASSDNGAAYEQYF.

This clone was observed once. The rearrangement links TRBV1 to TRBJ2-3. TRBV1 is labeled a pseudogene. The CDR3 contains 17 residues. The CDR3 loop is CTSSRPMRKASTDTQYF. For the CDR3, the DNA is TGCACCAGCAGCCGGCCGATGAGAAAAGCTAGCACAGATACGCAGTATTTT.

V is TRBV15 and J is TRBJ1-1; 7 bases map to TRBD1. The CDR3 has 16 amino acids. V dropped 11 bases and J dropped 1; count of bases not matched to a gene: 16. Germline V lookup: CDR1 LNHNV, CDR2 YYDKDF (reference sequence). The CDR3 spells CAAGQYSAPGNTEAFF. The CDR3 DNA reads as TGTGCCGCGGGACAGTATAGCGCTCCGGGGAACACTGAAGCTTTCTTT.